This TCR beta chain came from a study of blood T cell repertoires in COVID-19. Germline V gene lookup returns CDR1 SEHNR and CDR2 FQNEAQ (reference sequence). This CDR3 comprises 14 residues. Clones were read by immunoSEQ multiplex PCR, and TCRdb kept only the in-frame ones, dropping some. The table records about 72,000 clones, around nine tenths of them present only once. Sequences were obtained from peripheral blood. V is TRBV7-9 and J is TRBJ2-1; 9 positions agree with TRBD1. This clonotype originated in a woman aged 55-75 years with acute or convalescent COVID-19. The CDR3 DNA reads TGTGCTATACACCCGGGACAGGGTGTCAATGAGCAGTTCTTC. Translated: CAIHPGQGVNEQFF.